This entry describes one TCR beta chain. Its antigen is unidentified. This sample was included in a study of blood T cells in healthy people across ages. Overall study findings and caveats: Per million T cells, TCR beta diversity dropped roughly linearly as age increased.

With a J-beta primer mix and a sample-barcoded 5' primer, a second PCR ran 7 to 11 cycles. TCRdb independently ran MiXCR on the 5' RACE reads; one entry per CDR3 protein. The sample yields about 640,000 distinct CDR3 sequences, roughly 53% seen once. Healthy individuals of Caucasian origin from Russia, aged about 6 to 100, served as donors. The authors extracted at least 5 micrograms of total RNA per sample. Sequenced: blood. The receptor was derived from a man in his sixties in good health.

DNA for the CDR3: TGCGCCAGCAGCTGGGCCCCGGGACCCACCTACGAGCAGTACTTC. It yields the protein CASSWAPGPTYEQYF. This chain joins TRBV5-1 and TRBJ2-7, with D possibly being TRBD1 or TRBD2 (5 bases each). From germline, CDR1 is SGHRS and CDR2 YFSETQ. The CDR3 has 15 amino acids. V was shortened by 3 bases and J by 2 bases, with 15 bases between the two germline ends.